This paragraph reports one T cell receptor beta chain. Its antigen is unknown. These data come from a study of cytomegalovirus exposure and HLA in healthy donors. Study conclusions and caveats: TCR beta sequences reportedly predicted most subjects' HLA-A and HLA-B alleles accurately.

In the PCR, 60 Vbeta and 13 Jbeta primers were used. This table comes from immunoSEQ multiplex PCR, and its TCRdb copy is limited to in-frame clones, with some not included. The table records roughly 150,000 clones, 80% of them present only once. The TCR originated in a male donor in good health and CMV-seronegative. The sample comprised PBMCs.

DNA for the CDR3: TGTGCCAGCAGCAAAAGACAGTCGCAACTTTACTATGGCTACACCTTC. This translates into CASSKRQSQLYYGYTF. The chain employs TRBV7-2 and TRBJ1-2; D may be TRBD1 (5 bases). This CDR3 has 16 amino acids. CDR1 is SGHTA, CDR2 FQGNSA, per germline. The V and J ends lost 5 bases and 3 bases respectively, with 19 bases between them.